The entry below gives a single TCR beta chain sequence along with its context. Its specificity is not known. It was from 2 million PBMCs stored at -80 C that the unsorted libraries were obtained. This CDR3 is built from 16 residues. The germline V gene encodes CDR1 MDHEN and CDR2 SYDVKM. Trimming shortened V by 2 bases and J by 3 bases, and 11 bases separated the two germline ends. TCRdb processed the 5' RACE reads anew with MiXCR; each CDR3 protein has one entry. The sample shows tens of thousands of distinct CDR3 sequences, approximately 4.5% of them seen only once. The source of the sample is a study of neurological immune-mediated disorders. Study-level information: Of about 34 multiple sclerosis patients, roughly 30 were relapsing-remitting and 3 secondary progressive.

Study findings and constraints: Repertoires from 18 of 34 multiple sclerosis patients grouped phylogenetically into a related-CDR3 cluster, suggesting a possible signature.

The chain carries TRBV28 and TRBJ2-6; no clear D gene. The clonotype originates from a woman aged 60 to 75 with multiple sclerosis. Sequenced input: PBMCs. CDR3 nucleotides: TGTGCCAGCAGTTTAGTGTGGGGAAGTGGGGCCAACGTCCTGACTTTC. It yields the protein CASSLVWGSGANVLTF.